At least ten counts were recorded for the clone carrying this T cell receptor beta chain. The antigen is not known. These data belong to a study of human T cells and chemical hapten exposure. Study details: TCR yield per sample varied, mainly due to pooled library volumes. The study, taken as a whole, reports: DPC sensitization left the count of TCRs above 1 in 1000 unchanged.

Individual cDNA molecules in this library carried unique molecular identifiers. In the original processing: Sampled TCR counts reached a median of around 89,000 per sample, with values ranging from roughly 20,000 to 750,000. TCRdb re-called the 5' RACE reads through MiXCR, storing one row per CDR3 protein. The V and J calls shown here were made by TCRdb, not taken from the authors' results. The sample yields some 150,000 distinct CDR3 sequences, around 4% seen once. This CDR3 spans 13 amino acids. The V gene lost 3 bases and the J gene lost 8 bases, with 11 bases spanning the gap. Extraction yielded total RNA from whole blood (unfractionated).

The V and J genes are TRBV12-3 or TRBV12-4 and TRBJ2-1, with D tentatively TRBD1 (7 bases). The sequence was collected from a female donor in good health. CDR3 in amino acids: CASSFRGAHEQFF. The CDR3 DNA sequence: TGTGCCAGCAGTTTCAGGGGGGCCCATGAGCAGTTCTTC.